One sample yielded the 27 T cell receptor beta chains listed below, sequenced in a study of blood T cell repertoires in COVID-19 (dated by TCRdb to 2020 to 2021). Library preparation was by the immunoSEQ multiplex PCR assay. Here the immuneACCESS table is served through TCRdb, limited to in-frame sequences with V and J called. Missing clones are a known gap in these copies; in checked studies unresolved V genes cover under half, and the rest lacks a known reason. The sample table contains around 270,000 clones; only one count was recorded for around 83% of them. 1.5% to 1.7% of the sample lies in the top ten. Source material: peripheral blood. The receptor source for this set is a woman aged 40-49 years who had recovered from COVID-19.

V gene TRBV7-6 combines with J gene TRBJ2-5; 7 positions agree with TRBD2. V lost 7 bases and J lost 2; bases outside the gene matches: 10. The CDR3 loop spans 15 amino acids. CDR1 and CDR2 from the germline V gene are SGHVS and FNYEAQ. CDR3 in amino acids: CASTPGGRVQETQYF. The DNA of the CDR3 is TGTGCCAGCACCCCCGGAGGGAGGGTACAAGAGACCCAGTACTTC.

The V and J genes are TRBV30 and TRBJ2-3, with TRBD2 matching over 8 bases. CDR1 GTSNPN and CDR2 SVGIG come from the germline V gene (reference sequence). V lost 0 bases, J lost 9 bases, and 5 bases stayed unmatched. The CDR3 is 13 residues long. CDR3 in DNA: TGTGCCTGGAGTGTACGGCGGGGGGTGACGCAGTATTTT. Protein product: CAWSVRRGVTQYF.

The V gene is TRBV6-6, the J gene TRBJ2-6, with a possible D match to TRBD1 (6 bases). Germline V gene lookup returns CDR1 MNHNY and CDR2 SVGAGI (reference sequence). V dropped 6 bases and J dropped 2 bases, with 11 bases sitting between them. This CDR3 is 15 amino acids long. CDR3 in DNA: TGTGCCAGCAGCATCGGACAGACTGGGGCCAACGTCCTGACTTTC. This codes for CASSIGQTGANVLTF.

The genes are TRBV2 and TRBJ2-2; 10 positions agree with TRBD2. Germline V CDR1 and CDR2: SNHLY, FYNNEI. J gave up 1 base and V 7 bases, and 3 bases lay outside the gene matches. CDR3 length: 15 residues. CDR3 protein: CASTWTSGNTGELFF. Here the CDR3 DNA reads TGTGCCAGCACCTGGACTAGCGGGAACACCGGGGAGCTGTTTTTT.

The rearrangement uses TRBV11-2 and TRBJ1-6; TRBD1 matches 7 bases. The germline CDR1 and CDR2 sequences are SGHAT and FQNNGV. After removal of 5 bases from V and 6 bases from J, the junction contained 4 bases not matched to a gene. This CDR3 contains 14 residues. CDR3 sequence: CASSTQGINSPLHF. The CDR3, as DNA: TGTGCCAGCAGCACACAGGGGATTAATTCACCCCTCCACTTT.

This clone was seen more than once but under ten times. J is TRBJ2-1 and V is TRBV9; 10 bases fit TRBD2. Unmatched junction bases numbered 8, after V lost 4 bases and J lost 7 bases. The CDR3 is made up of 15 amino acids. CDR1 is SGDLS and CDR2 is YYNGEE in the germline V gene. The CDR3 region is CASSISGGLPNEQFF. CDR3 nucleotides: TGTGCCAGCAGCATTAGCGGGGGGCTCCCAAATGAGCAGTTCTTC.

The genes are TRBV10-3 and TRBJ2-5; D remains ambiguous. V was cut by 4 bases and J by 6 bases, with 12 bases left in between. The CDR3 is 13 amino acids. Germline lookup yields CDR1 ENHRY and CDR2 SYGVKD. The CDR3 protein is CAISVEVGKTQYF. As DNA, the CDR3 is TGTGCCATCAGTGTCGAGGTTGGCAAGACCCAGTACTTC.

This clone was found once. This chain uses TRBV27 with TRBJ1-5; tentatively, D is TRBD1 (5 bases). Germline CDR1 reads MNHEY; CDR2 reads SMNVEV (reference sequence). Between the trimmed V and J ends, which lost 3 bases and 0 bases, there was a span of 12 bases. The CDR3 covers 16 residues. CDR3 sequence: CASSFRRGYSNQPQHF. In nucleotides, the CDR3 is TGTGCCAGCAGTTTTCGGCGGGGCTATAGCAATCAGCCCCAGCATTTT.

This clone turned up a few times. The CDR3, as DNA: TGTGCCACCAGCAGAGATCCGGCAGGATTGGTGCCCCAGCATTTT. This translates into CATSRDPAGLVPQHF. V and J are TRBV15 and TRBJ1-5, with D uncertain. The V end was cut by 0 bases, the J end by 9 bases, with 15 bases between. Germline V gives CDR1 LNHNV, CDR2 YYDKDF (reference sequence). The CDR3 has 15 residues.

This chain links TRBV5-6 with TRBJ1-2, with a tentative D call TRBD1 (5 bases). V was trimmed by 5 bases and J by 7 bases, leaving 21 bases between them. CDR1 is SGHDT and CDR2 is YYEEEE in the germline V gene. The CDR3 runs to 15 residues. The CDR3 region is CASSDTGTVLGGYTF. The CDR3 nucleotides read TGTGCCAGCAGTGATACAGGAACGGTCCTGGGTGGCTACACCTTC.

The chain has TRBV9 and TRBJ2-2, with D perhaps TRBD2 (6 bases). Looked up from germline, CDR1 is SGDLS and CDR2 is YYNGEE. V lost 0 bases to trimming and J lost 7 bases, with 7 bases between them. The CDR3 is 13 amino acids. CDR3 coding DNA: TGTGCCAGCAGCGTAGAGGGAGGCGGGGAGCTGTTTTTT. Protein product: CASSVEGGGELFF.

The sample holds one count of this clone. The chain combines TRBV11-3 with TRBJ1-6; the D gene is possibly TRBD1 (6 bases). CDR3 size: 16 residues. With 5 bases removed from V and 7 bases from J, the gap between germline ends came to 18 bases. Germline V lookup: CDR1 SGHNT, CDR2 YENEEA. The CDR3, as DNA: TGTGCCAGCAGCCTCGGGGGGGGGCGATGGAATTCACCCCTCCACTTT. The encoded protein is CASSLGGGRWNSPLHF.

The chain is built from TRBV25-1 and TRBJ2-5, with a weak D call TRBD1 (6 bases). The CDR3 is 14 residues long. V lost 6 bases and J lost 0, with 11 bases in between. Germline lookup yields CDR1 MGHDK and CDR2 SYGVNS. The CDR3 DNA sequence: TGTGCCAGCAGAGCCCGGACAGACCAAGAGACCCAGTACTTC. It yields the protein CASRARTDQETQYF.

In this sample, this clone turned up a few times. In nucleotides, the CDR3 is TGTGCCAGCTCAGGGACAGTCTCAAATGTGGACTATGGCTACACCTTC. As protein: CASSGTVSNVDYGYTF. The chain joins TRBV3-1 (or the pseudogene TRBV3-2) to TRBJ1-2, with 7 nucleotides matching TRBD1. The CDR3 is 16 residues long. Germline-derived CDR1 and CDR2 are LGHDT and YNNKEL (reference sequence). Trimming cost V 8 bases and J 3 bases; bases outside gene matches: 15.

V is TRBV7-6 and J is TRBJ1-1; the D is unclear. Trimming removed 2 bases from V and 2 bases from J, with 12 bases in between. The CDR3 covers 15 residues. The germline CDR1 and CDR2 sequences are SGHVS and FNYEAQ. CDR3 residues: CASSLMQFHNTEAFF. The CDR3 bases are TGTGCCAGCAGCTTAATGCAGTTTCATAACACTGAAGCTTTCTTT. The full variable domain, its missing parts supplied by reference TRBV7-6 and TRBJ1-1, is GAGVSQSPRYKVTKRGQDVALRCDPISGHVSLYWYRQALGQGPEFLTYFNYEAQQDKSGLPNDRFSAERPEGSISTLTIQRTEQRDSAMYRCASSLMQFHNTEAFFGQGTRLTVV.

The rearrangement uses TRBV2 and TRBJ2-7, with a weak D call TRBD1 (6 bases). Trimming removed 10 bases from V and 0 bases from J, with 16 bases in between. Germline V gene lookup returns CDR1 SNHLY and CDR2 FYNNEI. CDR3 size: 14 residues. The CDR3 here is CATGQQGFSYEQYF. In DNA, the CDR3 is TGTGCCACAGGACAGCAGGGGTTCTCCTACGAGCAGTACTTC.

V usage is TRBV2 and J usage is TRBJ2-1, with D perhaps matching TRBD2 (5 bases). CDR3 length equals 13 residues. V was pared by 2 bases and J by 8 bases, with 10 bases between. Germline CDR1 is SNHLY and CDR2 is FYNNEI. The CDR3 DNA reads TGTGCCAGCAGTGAAAGAGGGATCTATGAGCAGTTCTTC. The encoded protein is CASSERGIYEQFF.

The chain carries TRBV5-1 and TRBJ2-5; 7 bases match TRBD1. CDR3 length: 16 amino acids. With V trimmed by 4 bases and J by 1 base, 10 bases remained unmatched. Germline V lookup: CDR1 SGHRS, CDR2 YFSETQ. Here the CDR3 reads CASSAGTDPFQETQYF. The CDR3 DNA sequence: TGCGCCAGCAGCGCCGGGACAGACCCTTTCCAAGAGACCCAGTACTTC.

The chain joins TRBV2 to TRBJ1-1; a possible D gene is TRBD1 (6 bases). This CDR3 has 14 residues. V was shortened by 6 bases and J by 5 bases, with 16 bases between the two germline ends. Germline values: CDR1 SNHLY, CDR2 FYNNEI. The CDR3 reads CASRITGSGTEAFF. CDR3 nucleotides: TGTGCCAGCAGAATCACAGGGTCTGGGACTGAAGCTTTCTTT.

The chain recombines TRBV6-5 with TRBJ1-1; tentative D call: TRBD1 (6 bases). The CDR3 spans 12 residues. Trimming removed 5 bases from V and 4 bases from J, with 8 bases in between. Per the germline V gene, CDR1 is MNHEY and CDR2 is SVGAGI. CDR3 nucleotide sequence: TGTGCCAGCAGTACAGGGAGCACTGAAGCTTTCTTT. It specifies CASSTGSTEAFF.

DNA for the CDR3: TGTGCCACCGGGACTTCCTACGAGCAGTACTTC. The encoded protein is CATGTSYEQYF. V and J are TRBV19 and TRBJ2-7; the D gene is possibly TRBD2 (6 bases). CDR3 length: 11 residues. V was clipped by 10 bases and J by 1 base, with 8 bases between them. Germline V gives CDR1 LNHDA, CDR2 SQIVND (reference sequence).

J is TRBJ1-4 and V is TRBV12-3 or TRBV12-4; D is unresolved. The CDR3 has 13 residues. V shed 3 bases and J shed 7 bases, with 9 bases lying between them. The CDR3 sequence: CASSFVQFEKLFF. CDR3 nucleotide sequence: TGTGCCAGCAGTTTCGTCCAGTTTGAAAAACTGTTTTTT.

In nucleotides, the CDR3 is TGTGCCAGTAGTATAGCCGGGACATCTTCCTACGAGCAGTACTTC. It yields the protein CASSIAGTSSYEQYF. This chain links TRBV19 with TRBJ2-7, with TRBD1 as a possible D gene (6 bases). Per the germline V gene, CDR1 is LNHDA and CDR2 is SQIVND (reference sequence). V dropped 1 base and J dropped 1 base, with 11 bases sitting between them. This CDR3 region has 15 residues.

This clone was recorded only once. The V gene is TRBV6-1, the J gene TRBJ1-5; D remains ambiguous. The CDR3 runs 16 residues. Trimming took 1 base from V and 1 from J, leaving 11 bases between them. Germline CDR1 MNHNS, CDR2 SASEGT. CDR3 in DNA: TGTGCCAGCAGTGAAGACGTTGGGCAGAGCAATCAGCCCCAGCATTTT. Amino acids: CASSEDVGQSNQPQHF.

The genes are TRBV5-6 and TRBJ1-5; 7 bases are shared with TRBD1. The junction had 2 bases not matched to a gene; V was cut back by 4 bases and J by 7 bases. Per germline, CDR1 SGHDT and CDR2 YYEEEE. This CDR3 region has 12 residues. The DNA of the CDR3 is TGTGCCAGCAGCCGACAGGGCCAGCCCCAGCATTTT. It translates to CASSRQGQPQHF.

The chain recombines TRBV9 with TRBJ1-1; the D is unclear. The ends were cut back, 6 bases at V and 6 bases at J, with 24 bases in the middle. CDR1 SGDLS and CDR2 YYNGEE come from the germline V gene. The CDR3 sequence is 16 residues long. Here the CDR3 reads CASTVGDGAGASEAFF. In nucleotides, the CDR3 is TGTGCCAGCACCGTCGGGGATGGCGCCGGCGCCTCTGAAGCTTTCTTT.

This clone was counted only a few times. V is TRBV28 and J is TRBJ1-6, with TRBD1 matching 9 bases. V shed 6 bases, J shed 5 bases, and the junction held 2 bases outside the gene matches. CDR3 length: 14 residues. CDR1 is MDHEN, CDR2 SYDVKM, per germline. This CDR3 reads CASSRTGDNSPLHF. CDR3 coding DNA: TGTGCCAGCAGCCGGACAGGGGATAATTCACCCCTCCACTTT.